This is a list of T cell receptor beta chains from one sample in a study of regulatory T cells in long-lasting Graves disease. MiXCR, run by TCRdb on the multiplex PCR reads, gives a single entry per CDR3 protein. The data show more than 650,000 distinct CDR3 sequences, 25% to 30% seen once. The sequencing used peripheral blood mononuclear cells (PBMCs), collected when the disease was refractory, from a patient treated with antithyroid drugs. Receptors were obtained from a female donor with Graves disease. Each CDR3 is given without its conserved first and last residue. The order of the fields is V gene, CDR3 protein.

>TRBV3-1
ASSHTTGGGETQY
>TRBV12-3/TRBV12-4
ASSFRARGTGAF
>TRBV12-3/TRBV12-4
ASSLGQIFSYEQY
>TRBV9
ASSAHAGQGASNYGYT
>TRBV6-2/TRBV6-3
ASSSTGSDGYT
>TRBV28
ASLDRVEQPQH
>TRBV7-8
ASSLVGVRGANYGYT
>TRBV7-3
ASSPTGGADYGYT
>TRBV7-9
ASSPPGPGETQY
>TRBV20-1
SAEKQETQY
>TRBV28
ASSSRDRGSYEQY
>TRBV6-1
ASSEAWGIGQETQY
>TRBV14
ASSQVENTEAF
>TRBV5-1
ASAGIGNTEAF
>TRBV6-2/TRBV6-3
ASSYREINEKLF
>TRBV18
ASPPEQANYGYT